These 15 T cell receptor beta chains came from one sample sequenced in a study of cytomegalovirus exposure and HLA in healthy donors. Researchers ran the PCR with 60 Vbeta and 13 Jbeta primers. Sequencing was performed with immunoSEQ multiplex PCR; in TCRdb, only in-frame clones are kept and a portion is missing. The sample holds 150,000 to 200,000 clones, around 81% seen once. The sample was PBMCs. These receptors all stem from a young man in good health and CMV-seronegative.

This clone was counted a single time. The chain carries TRBV5-1 and TRBJ2-7; 8 bases map to TRBD1. This CDR3 is 14 amino acids long. Per germline, CDR1 SGHRS and CDR2 YFSETQ. V gave up 6 bases and J gave up 5 bases; unmatched junction bases: 10. This chain's CDR3 is CASTPGTGVNEQYF. CDR3 nucleotide sequence: TGCGCCAGCACCCCCGGGACAGGAGTTAACGAGCAGTACTTC. The full variable domain, with the rest looked up from reference TRBV5-1 and TRBJ2-7, is KAGVTQTPRYLIKTRGQQVTLSCSPISGHRSVSWYQQTPGQGLQFLFEYFSETQRNKGNFPGRFSGRQFSNSRSEMNVSTLELGDSALYLCASTPGTGVNEQYFGPGTRLTVT.

V is TRBV19 and J is TRBJ1-1, with 10 nucleotides matching TRBD1. The CDR3 sequence is 17 residues long. V dropped 5 bases and J dropped 1; count of bases not matched to a gene: 10. CDR1 and CDR2 (germline): LNHDA, SQIVND (reference sequence). In DNA form, the CDR3 reads TGTGCCAGTAGTCGGACCTTCCGACAGGGGGCGAACACTGAAGCTTTCTTT. It yields the protein CASSRTFRQGANTEAFF. The whole variable domain, filled in from reference TRBV19 and TRBJ1-1, reads DGGITQSPKYLFRKEGQNVTLSCEQNLNHDAMYWYRQDPGQGLRLIYYSQIVNDFQKGDIAEGYSVSREKKESFPLTVTSAQKNPTAFYLCASSRTFRQGANTEAFFGQGTRLTVV.

V gene TRBV28 combines with J gene TRBJ1-2; maybe TRBD1 (5 bases). The CDR3 totals 12 residues. Trimming took off 3 bases at V and 7 bases at J, with 9 bases between the two ends. The germline V gene encodes CDR1 MDHEN and CDR2 SYDVKM. The CDR3 spells CASSFRVGGYTF. CDR3 bases: TGTGCCAGCAGTTTCAGGGTTGGTGGCTACACCTTC.

The chain couples TRBV7-2 to TRBJ1-5, with 7 bases fitting TRBD1. The germline V gene encodes CDR1 SGHTA and CDR2 FQGNSA. Trimming at V came to 1 base and at J to 8 bases, leaving 8 bases not matched to a gene. The CDR3 covers 15 residues. In nucleotides, the CDR3 is TGTGCCAGCAGCTTAGACCCGGGACAGCCAAAGCCCCAGCATTTT. As protein: CASSLDPGQPKPQHF.

This clone appeared a few times. The chain couples TRBV5-4 to TRBJ2-1; TRBD2 matches 14 bases. Germline V gene sequence: CDR1 SGHNT, CDR2 YYREEE (reference sequence). The CDR3 sequence is 19 residues long. With V trimmed by 0 bases and J by 0 bases, 5 bases remained unmatched. The CDR3 nucleotides read TGTGCCAGCAGCTTGGTAGGGACTAGCGGGAGCCTCTCCTACAATGAGCAGTTCTTC. It codes for CASSLVGTSGSLSYNEQFF.

In its sample, this clone was seen once. V and J are TRBV29-1 and TRBJ2-4; 11 bases map to TRBD1. J lost 2 bases, V lost 6 bases, and 9 bases had no gene match. This CDR3 contains 16 residues. Germline V gives CDR1 SQVTM, CDR2 ANQGSEA. This chain's CDR3 is CSVVGQGARTKNIQYF. In nucleotides, the CDR3 is TGCAGCGTAGTCGGACAGGGGGCTAGGACCAAAAACATTCAGTACTTC.

The chain has TRBV28 and TRBJ1-5, with TRBD1 matching 8 bases. The CDR3 length is 17 residues. Germline trimming cut 8 bases from V and 1 base from J; bases unmatched to any gene: 13. Germline V gene sequence: CDR1 MDHEN, CDR2 SYDVKM. The CDR3 region is CASGGQDGIYSNQPQHF. CDR3 DNA: TGTGCCAGCGGGGGACAGGACGGGATATACAGCAATCAGCCCCAGCATTTT.

The rearrangement links TRBV13 to TRBJ1-3, with 8 bases fitting TRBD1. The CDR3 is 14 amino acids. J was trimmed by 4 bases and V by 4 bases; bases with no gene match: 3. Germline V lookup: CDR1 PRHDT, CDR2 FYEKMQ (reference sequence). CDR3 nucleotide sequence: TGTGCCAGCAGCTCGACAGGGGTCGGAAACACCATATATTTT. This gives the protein CASSSTGVGNTIYF.

The chain employs TRBV7-9 and TRBJ2-7; TRBD1 matches at 12 bases. The CDR3 runs 14 residues. Losses at the gene ends were 5 bases for V and 6 bases for J; bases not matched to a gene: 5. Germline-derived CDR1 and CDR2 are SEHNR and FQNEAQ (reference sequence). The CDR3 bases are TGTGCCAGCAGCACGGGACAGGGGGCCGTCGAGCAGTACTTC. Translated, it gives CASSTGQGAVEQYF.

The J gene is TRBJ2-5, the V gene TRBV2, with D possibly matching TRBD2 (5 bases). From germline, CDR1 is SNHLY and CDR2 FYNNEI. V lost 9 bases to trimming and J lost 2 bases, with 10 bases between them. The CDR3 runs 12 residues. CDR3: CASRGSQETQYF. CDR3 in DNA: TGTGCCAGTAGAGGGAGTCAAGAGACCCAGTACTTC.

The chain is built from TRBV21-1 and TRBJ2-1; the D call TRBD2 from the table was never checked on the DNA. TRBV21-1 is a recognized pseudogene. The CDR3 contains 15 residues. CDR3 amino acids: CASSNPGLEGGEQFF. CDR3 in DNA: TGTGCCAGCAGCAATCCCGGACTAGAGGGAGGGGAGCAGTTCTTC.

The V and J genes are TRBV9 and TRBJ1-5; D ambiguous. V gave up 0 bases and J gave up 4 bases, with 11 bases separating them. This CDR3 is 15 amino acids long. CDR1 SGDLS and CDR2 YYNGEE come from the germline V gene. CDR3 sequence reads: CASSVGNSLNQPQHF. CDR3 in DNA: TGTGCCAGCAGCGTAGGAAACAGTTTAAATCAGCCCCAGCATTTT.

The genes are TRBV7-6 and TRBJ2-1; no clear D. CDR1 is SGHVS, CDR2 FNYEAQ, per germline. Trimming stripped 0 bases from V and 5 bases from J, with 2 bases between. This CDR3 is built from 12 residues. The CDR3 loop reads CASSLADNEQFF. The CDR3 nucleotides read TGTGCCAGCAGCTTAGCCGACAATGAGCAGTTCTTC. Complete variable domain (other parts from reference TRBV7-6 and TRBJ2-1): GAGVSQSPRYKVTKRGQDVALRCDPISGHVSLYWYRQALGQGPEFLTYFNYEAQQDKSGLPNDRFSAERPEGSISTLTIQRTEQRDSAMYRCASSLADNEQFFGPGTRLTVL.

This chain connects TRBV6-5 to TRBJ1-1; TRBD1 is a possible D gene (5 bases). Per the germline V gene, CDR1 is MNHEY and CDR2 is SVGAGI. The CDR3 length is 14 residues. V was shortened by 2 bases and J by 4 bases, with 11 bases between the two germline ends. The CDR3 DNA follows: TGTGCCAGCAGTTACGGGGCCCAGGTCACTGAAGCTTTCTTT. It encodes CASSYGAQVTEAFF.

The chain has TRBV11-2 and TRBJ1-2; D not resolved. CDR1 SGHAT and CDR2 FQNNGV come from the germline V gene. Trimming cost V 0 bases and J 6 bases, with 8 bases left between them. The CDR3 is made up of 13 amino acids. The CDR3 DNA sequence: TGTGCCAGCAGCTTAGATCTCCGGGATGGCTACACCTTC. Translation gives CASSLDLRDGYTF.